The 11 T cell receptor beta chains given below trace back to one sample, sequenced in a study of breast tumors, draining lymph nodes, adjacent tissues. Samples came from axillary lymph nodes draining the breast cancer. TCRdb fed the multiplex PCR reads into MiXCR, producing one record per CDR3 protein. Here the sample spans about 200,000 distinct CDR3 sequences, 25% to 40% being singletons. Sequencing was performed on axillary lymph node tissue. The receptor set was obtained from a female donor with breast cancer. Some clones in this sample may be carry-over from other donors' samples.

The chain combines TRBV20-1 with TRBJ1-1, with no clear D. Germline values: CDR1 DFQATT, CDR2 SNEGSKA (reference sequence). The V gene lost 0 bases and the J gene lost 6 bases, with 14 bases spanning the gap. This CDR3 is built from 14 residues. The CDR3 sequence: CSARDLRALAEAFF. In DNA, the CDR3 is TGCAGTGCTAGAGATTTACGGGCCTTGGCTGAAGCTTTCTTT.

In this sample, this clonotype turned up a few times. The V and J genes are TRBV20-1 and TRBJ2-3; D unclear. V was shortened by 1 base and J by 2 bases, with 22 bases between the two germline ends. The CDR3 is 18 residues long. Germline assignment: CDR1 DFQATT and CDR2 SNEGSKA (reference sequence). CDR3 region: CSARGGSLMPLITDTQYF. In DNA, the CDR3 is TGCAGTGCTAGAGGGGGTAGCCTAATGCCCTTAATCACAGATACGCAGTATTTT.

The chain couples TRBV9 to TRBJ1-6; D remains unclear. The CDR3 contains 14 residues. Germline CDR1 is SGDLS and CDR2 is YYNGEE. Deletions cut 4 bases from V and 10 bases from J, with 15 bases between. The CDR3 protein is CASSYKAGGSPLHF. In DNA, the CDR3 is TGTGCCAGCAGCTACAAAGCGGGAGGCTCACCCCTCCACTTT.

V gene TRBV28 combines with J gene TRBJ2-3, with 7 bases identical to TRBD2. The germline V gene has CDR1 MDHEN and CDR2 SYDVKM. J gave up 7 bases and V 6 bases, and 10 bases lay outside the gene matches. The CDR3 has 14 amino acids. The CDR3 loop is CASRGGLTGHTQYF. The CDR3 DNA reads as TGTGCCAGCAGGGGGGGACTAACGGGGCATACGCAGTATTTT.

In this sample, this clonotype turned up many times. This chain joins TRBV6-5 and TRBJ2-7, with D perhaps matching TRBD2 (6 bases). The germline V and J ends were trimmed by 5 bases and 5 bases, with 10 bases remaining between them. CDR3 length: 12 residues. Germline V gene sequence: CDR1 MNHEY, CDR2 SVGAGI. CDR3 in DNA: TGTGCCAGCAGTACTTGGGGGGACGAGCAGTACTTC. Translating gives CASSTWGDEQYF.

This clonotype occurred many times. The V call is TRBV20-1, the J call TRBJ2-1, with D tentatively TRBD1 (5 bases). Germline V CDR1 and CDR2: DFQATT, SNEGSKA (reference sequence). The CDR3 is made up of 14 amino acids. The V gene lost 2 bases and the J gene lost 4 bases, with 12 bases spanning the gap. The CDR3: CSARSATAYNEQFF. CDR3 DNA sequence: TGCAGTGCTAGATCAGCGACAGCTTACAATGAGCAGTTCTTC.

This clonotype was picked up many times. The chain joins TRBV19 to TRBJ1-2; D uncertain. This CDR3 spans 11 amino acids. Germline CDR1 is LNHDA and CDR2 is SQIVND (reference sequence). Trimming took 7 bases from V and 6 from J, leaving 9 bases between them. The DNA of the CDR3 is TGTGCCAGTACTGACAACAATGGCTACACCTTC. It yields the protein CASTDNNGYTF.

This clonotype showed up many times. CDR3: CASSLSSDYGYTF. The CDR3 DNA follows: TGTGCCAGCAGCTTATCTTCAGACTATGGCTACACCTTC. This chain links TRBV13 with TRBJ1-2, with unresolved D. This CDR3 has 13 residues. The germline CDR1 and CDR2 sequences are PRHDT and FYEKMQ (reference sequence). With 2 bases removed from V and 3 bases from J, the gap between germline ends came to 7 bases.

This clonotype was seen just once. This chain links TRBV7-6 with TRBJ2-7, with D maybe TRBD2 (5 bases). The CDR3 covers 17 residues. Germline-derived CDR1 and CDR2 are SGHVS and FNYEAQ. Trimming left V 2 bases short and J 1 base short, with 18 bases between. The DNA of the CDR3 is TGTGCCAGCAGCTTATGTTGGGGTCTGCCGGGGTCCTACGAGCAGTACTTC. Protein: CASSLCWGLPGSYEQYF.

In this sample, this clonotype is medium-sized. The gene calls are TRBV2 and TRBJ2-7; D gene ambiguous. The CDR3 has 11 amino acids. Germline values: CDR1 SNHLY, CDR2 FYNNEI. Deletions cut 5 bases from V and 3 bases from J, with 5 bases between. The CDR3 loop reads CASSFDYEQYF. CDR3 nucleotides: TGTGCCAGCAGTTTTGACTACGAGCAGTACTTC. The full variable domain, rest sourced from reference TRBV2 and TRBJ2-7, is EPEVTQTPSHQVTQMGQEVILRCVPISNHLYFYWYRQILGQKVEFLVSFYNNEISEKSEIFDDQFSVERPDGSNFTLKIRSTKLEDSAMYFCASSFDYEQYFGPGTRLTVT.

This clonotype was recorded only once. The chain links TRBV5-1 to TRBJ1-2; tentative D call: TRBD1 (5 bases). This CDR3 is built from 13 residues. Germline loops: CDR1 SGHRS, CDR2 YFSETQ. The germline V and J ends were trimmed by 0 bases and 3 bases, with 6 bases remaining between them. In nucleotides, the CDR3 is TGCGCCAGCAGCTTGGGGGACTACTATGGCTACACCTTC. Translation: CASSLGDYYGYTF. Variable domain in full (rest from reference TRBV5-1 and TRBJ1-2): KAGVTQTPRYLIKTRGQQVTLSCSPISGHRSVSWYQQTPGQGLQFLFEYFSETQRNKGNFPGRFSGRQFSNSRSEMNVSTLELGDSALYLCASSLGDYYGYTFGSGTRLTVV.